The clone carrying this T cell receptor (beta chain) has a single count. The sample belongs to a study of blood T cell repertoires in COVID-19. Per the study methods: For nucleated cells, counts were estimated from reference gene primer amplification. This table comes from immunoSEQ multiplex PCR, and its TCRdb copy is limited to in-frame clones, with some not included. That table is the source of V, J and clone size, and D and trimming were worked out from the DNA. This table holds a few hundred thousand clones, roughly 88% found once. The participants were between roughly 18 and 89 years old and came from fewer than 25 US areas. Participant-reported clinical history was the basis for cohort assignment. Source material: PBMCs or T cells enriched from blood (not recorded which). This TCR derives from a middle-aged woman who had recovered from COVID-19.

The CDR3 nucleotides are TGTGTCTGCTCCCAGGGACAGGTTATCTATGGCTACACCTTC. It specifies CVCSQGQVIYGYTF. This rearrangement joins TRBV7-9 to TRBJ1-2; 8 bases agree with TRBD1. Germline V gene sequence: CDR1 SEHNR, CDR2 FQNEAQ (reference sequence). The length of the CDR3 is 14 residues.